This T cell receptor beta chain was profiled in a study of blood T cells in healthy people across ages. Overall study results and limits: Because sorting was not performed, PBMCs prevented conclusive naive versus antigen-experienced comparison. It was found that TCR beta diversity correlated strongly with the percentage of naive T cells. Per million T cells, the diversity of TCR beta decreased roughly linearly as age advanced.

Regarding this clonotype: Its antigen remains unknown.

The ends lost 3 bases at V and 2 bases at J; junction bases unmatched: 7. This CDR3 region has 16 residues. A second roughly 7 to 12 cycle PCR used barcoded and J-beta primers. Carrying 12 random nucleotides, a template-switch adaptor labeled each individual cDNA molecule. From the 5' RACE reads, TCRdb called clonotypes with MiXCR, one entry per CDR3 protein. The sample records about 1.8 million distinct CDR3 sequences, 49% being singletons. Sequencing used blood. The chain couples TRBV12-3 or TRBV12-4 to TRBJ1-5, with 7 bases lining up with TRBD1. The clonotype was recovered from a middle-aged woman in good health. DNA of the CDR3: TGTGCCAGCAGTTTCACAGGGGATGGTCGCAATCAGCCCCAGCATTTT. Residues: CASSFTGDGRNQPQHF.